The rows below give T cell receptor beta chains drawn from one sample of a study of human T cells and chemical hapten exposure. A single record per CDR3 protein comes from TCRdb applying MiXCR to the RACE reads. This sample has about 54,000 distinct CDR3 sequences, with about a tenth found just once. The material was whole blood, obtained in connection with sensitization to the hapten diphenylcyclopropenone (DPC). These receptors were obtained from a woman between 50 and 59 years old with alopecia areata. Some clones in this sample may be carry-over from other donors' samples. CDR3s include the opening cysteine and the closing phenylalanine or tryptophan. D genes are given only for firm matches. Clone size is given for some rows only: seen once, a few or many times, or a class if the clone is expanded.

d_call clone_size j_call v_call cdr3_nt cdr3_aa
TRBD1 few TRBJ1-3 TRBV7-9 TGTGCCAGCAGCTTGAACTCGGACAGGGGTCCAGGAAACACCATATATTTT CASSLNSDRGPGNTIYF
- many TRBJ1-1 TRBV6-1 TGTGCCGGAGCACGGTGGAGCGAGAACACTGAAGCTTTCTTT CAGARWSENTEAFF
- once TRBJ1-6 TRBV4-3 TGCGCCAGCAGCCAAGGACAGAGGAATTCACCCCTCCACTTT CASSQGQRNSPLHF
- - TRBJ2-7 TRBV28 TGTGCCAGCAGCCTACCCAACTACGAGCAGTACTTC CASSLPNYEQYF
TRBD2 many TRBJ2-2 TRBV20-1 TGCAGTGCTTACCCTAGCGGAGATACCGGGGAGCTGTTTTTT CSAYPSGDTGELFF
- many TRBJ1-2 TRBV6-1 TGTGCCAGCAGTACCGGGACGTATGGCTACACCTTC CASSTGTYGYTF
- - TRBJ1-1 TRBV7-8 TGTGCCAGCAGCTTGGGGGCTGGGGCCTCTGGGGCTGAAGCTTTCTTT CASSLGAGASGAEAFF
- few TRBJ1-5 TRBV10-2 TGCGCCAGCAGTGAAAGGTCAGGAACCTTTAATCAGCCCCAGCATTTT CASSERSGTFNQPQHF
- many TRBJ1-2 TRBV4-1 TGCGCCAGCAGCCCCAACCCACGAGGGAACTATGGCTACACCTTC CASSPNPRGNYGYTF
- - TRBJ1-1 TRBV7-9 TGTGCCAGCAGCCCTCGTCGGCAGCCAAACACTGAAGCTTTCTTT CASSPRRQPNTEAFF
TRBD1 few TRBJ2-7 TRBV28 TGTGCCAGCAGCCATACAGGGGGCGTCTACGAGCAGTACTTC CASSHTGGVYEQYF
TRBD2 few TRBJ2-7 TRBV7-2 TGTGCCAGCAGCTTAAGCGGGAGGGCCTACGAGCAGTACTTC CASSLSGRAYEQYF
- many TRBJ1-6 TRBV3-1 TGTGCCAGCAGCCGGAACAGTAATAATTCACCCCTCCACTTT CASSRNSNNSPLHF
- few TRBJ1-5 TRBV28 TGTGCCAGCAGTTTATTGAGCAGCAATCAGCCCCAGCATTTT CASSLLSSNQPQHF
TRBD1 many TRBJ2-1 TRBV11-2 TGTGCCAGCAGCACACGGACAGGGAGCGGGTACAATGAGCAGTTCTTC CASSTRTGSGYNEQFF
- few TRBJ2-3 TRBV6-2/TRBV6-3 TGTGCCAGCAGTTATGCAGCCCTTTTTACAATCACAGATACGCAGTATTTT CASSYAALFTITDTQYF
- many TRBJ1-1 TRBV4-1 TGCGCCAGCAGCCCTCCCCTGAGGGACACTGAAGCTTTCTTT CASSPPLRDTEAFF
- - TRBJ2-2 TRBV28 TGTGCCAGCAGACTAAACACCGGGGAGCTGTTTTTT CASRLNTGELFF
- - TRBJ2-5 TRBV5-1 TGCGCCAGCAGCTTGGGTGGAGGGTTCACGAGCGGATTAGAGACCCAGTACTTC CASSLGGGFTSGLETQYF
- medium-sized TRBJ1-2 TRBV6-2/TRBV6-3 TGTGCCAGCAGTCTGACGGAAGTCTATGGCTACACCTTC CASSLTEVYGYTF
- many TRBJ2-5 TRBV12-3/TRBV12-4 TGTGCCAGCAGGCCAGCCTTCGTCGGAGAGACCCAGTACTTC CASRPAFVGETQYF
TRBD2 few TRBJ2-7 TRBV7-2 TGTGCCAGCAGCTTAACGACTAGCGGGACCTACGAGCAGTACTTC CASSLTTSGTYEQYF
TRBD1 many TRBJ1-2 TRBV4-1 TGCGCCAGCAGCCATCCCGGGACAGGATTATTTTATGGCTACACCTTC CASSHPGTGLFYGYTF
- - TRBJ1-4 TRBV6-5 TGTGCCACGAGAGGCCCGGCACTAAATGAAAAACTGTTTTTT CATRGPALNEKLFF
- - TRBJ2-1 TRBV4-3 TGCGCCAGCAGCCAAGATTACCCCGGGGGACTCTACAATGAGCAGTTCTTC CASSQDYPGGLYNEQFF
- - TRBJ2-1 TRBV29-1 TGCAGCCCCCTGGATGATGAGCAGTTCTTC CSPLDDEQFF
- - TRBJ2-1 TRBV18 TGTGCCAGCTCACCACGAGACGCCTACTACAATGAGCAGTTCTTC CASSPRDAYYNEQFF
- few TRBJ1-4 TRBV4-3 TGCGCCAGCAGCCAACTTCGGACAGCTGCAACTAATGAAAAACTGTTTTTT CASSQLRTAATNEKLFF
TRBD2 many TRBJ2-1 TRBV20-1 TGCAGTGCTAGGGTTGCGGGGGGTCCCGAAACTAGAGGGCAGTTCTTC CSARVAGGPETRGQFF
- - TRBJ2-3 TRBV15 TGTGCCACAGCGACGACTGACTCTAGCACAGATACGCAGTATTTT CATATTDSSTDTQYF
TRBD2 few TRBJ2-2 TRBV29-1 TGCAGCGTCCAAGCGGGAGGGCCCGCCGGGGAGCTGTTTTTT CSVQAGGPAGELFF
TRBD1 many TRBJ2-5 TRBV12-3/TRBV12-4 TGTGCCAGCTCCCCCGGGACAGGGGTCACCAAAGAGACCCAGTACTTC CASSPGTGVTKETQYF
TRBD1 few TRBJ2-5 TRBV24-1 TGTGCCACCAGTGACGGGACAGGTCCTCAAGAGACCCAGTACTTC CATSDGTGPQETQYF
- many TRBJ2-7 TRBV4-2 TGTGCCAGCAGCCAAAACACAGGTGATACCTACGAGCAGTACTTC CASSQNTGDTYEQYF
- - TRBJ1-2 TRBV7-2 TGTGCCAGCAGCTTCCAGGCTAACTATGGCTACACCTTC CASSFQANYGYTF
- - TRBJ1-6 TRBV18 TGTGCCAGCTCACCACGGCACAGGGTCATAGGACGGTATTCACCCCTCCACTTT CASSPRHRVIGRYSPLHF
- - TRBJ2-3 TRBV12-3/TRBV12-4 TGTGCCAGCAGTTTCCGGAGAAGCACAGATACGCAGTATTTT CASSFRRSTDTQYF
- - TRBJ2-7 TRBV28 TGTGCCAGCAGAACCCAAACATACGAGCAGTACTTC CASRTQTYEQYF
- - TRBJ1-2 TRBV11-2 TGTGCCAGCAGCTTAGGTCCCACCAACTATGGCTACACCTTC CASSLGPTNYGYTF
- many TRBJ1-1 TRBV18 TGTGCCAGCTCACGTACAGGGAACACTGAAGCTTTCTTT CASSRTGNTEAFF
TRBD1 few TRBJ1-1 TRBV7-9 TGTGCCAGCAGACAGGGGGCAGGAACTGAAGCTTTCTTT CASRQGAGTEAFF
- many TRBJ1-5 TRBV27 TGTGCCAGCAGTTTAAGAGTGACGGAGCCCCAGCATTTT CASSLRVTEPQHF
- many TRBJ1-1 TRBV7-2 TGTGCCAGCAGCTTAGCCGGGTTAACGAACACTGAAGCTTTCTTT CASSLAGLTNTEAFF
TRBD2 - TRBJ2-2 TRBV11-2 TGTGCCAGCAGCCGTACTAGCGAGAACATCGGGGAGCTGTTTTTT CASSRTSENIGELFF
- many TRBJ2-6 TRBV11-3 TGTGCCAGCAGCATCACCGGGAGAGGGGCCAACGTCCTGACTTTC CASSITGRGANVLTF
- many TRBJ1-5 TRBV19 TGTGCCAGTAGCCTTCAACACAACAGGGCCCATAGGCCCCAGCATTTT CASSLQHNRAHRPQHF
- many TRBJ1-1 TRBV6-1 TGTGCCAGCATTCTACAGGGCTTGAACACTGAAGCTTTCTTT CASILQGLNTEAFF
TRBD1 few TRBJ1-5 TRBV20-1 TGCAGTGCTAGAACAGGGGCCTATCAGCCCCAGCATTTT CSARTGAYQPQHF
- many TRBJ1-1 TRBV6-2/TRBV6-3 TGTGCCAGCAGTAATCCCCAGGTGGTGCCCACTGAAGCTTTCTTT CASSNPQVVPTEAFF
- many TRBJ1-5 TRBV18 TGTGCCAGCTCGACGTCGGGGACCGATCAGCCCCAGCATTTT CASSTSGTDQPQHF
TRBD1 many TRBJ1-2 TRBV29-1 TGCAGCGCTCGGGACAGGAGCTATGGCTACACCTTC CSARDRSYGYTF
- many TRBJ1-1 TRBV6-1 TGTGCCAGCAGCCAGCGGCAACGCACTGAAGCTTTCTTT CASSQRQRTEAFF
- many TRBJ1-6 TRBV5-1 TGCGCCAGCAGCTTGGTACAGGGTCTTAATTCACCCCTCCACTTT CASSLVQGLNSPLHF